The clone carrying this T cell receptor beta chain was seen only a few times. What it binds is not known. The data belong to a study of T cells after yellow fever vaccination. TCR cDNA, made by 5'RACE template switching, carried an added universal primer site and UMIs. Via MiXCR, TCRdb re-called the 5' RACE reads, giving one row per CDR3 protein. The sample lists about 350,000 distinct CDR3 sequences, roughly 4.3% occurring once. General study findings and limits: FACS-sorted repertoires could contain abundant clonotypes contaminating from the bulk population.

Material: PBMCs, obtained 5 days after the yellow fever booster vaccination. The TCR was taken from a man aged 18-30 years who received the YFV17D yellow fever vaccine.

The CDR3 bases are TGTGCCAGCAGTTTCGGACTAGCCCTCTCCTACGAGCAGTACTTC. Its protein product is CASSFGLALSYEQYF. The chain recombines TRBV12-3 or TRBV12-4 with TRBJ2-7, with 8 nucleotides matching TRBD2. CDR3 length: 15 amino acids. V dropped 3 bases and J dropped 0; count of bases not matched to a gene: 4.